These T cell receptor beta chains were read from a single sample in a study of cytomegalovirus exposure and HLA in healthy donors. The data were produced by immunoSEQ multiplex PCR, yet TCRdb's version contains in-frame clones alone and is incomplete. This sample has some 190,000 clones, with about 89% found just once. The specimen was PBMCs. The receptor source for this set is a man between 25 and 39 years old in good health and CMV-seronegative. Each CDR3 is given with its conserved first and last residue. The order of the fields is J gene, D gene, V gene, CDR3 DNA, CDR3 protein. A D gene is named only where the DNA matches it firmly.

J gene: TRBJ1-6; D gene: NA; V gene: TRBV12-2; CDR3 DNA: TGTGCAAGTCGCTTAGGCAGGGGTGGTAAGAATTCACCCCTCCACTTT; CDR3 protein: CASRLGRGGKNSPLHF
J gene: TRBJ1-4; D gene: TRBD1; V gene: TRBV7-9; CDR3 DNA: TGTGCCAGCAGCCGGACAGGGGGAAATGAAAAACTGTTTTTT; CDR3 protein: CASSRTGGNEKLFF
J gene: TRBJ1-1; D gene: NA; V gene: TRBV5-5; CDR3 DNA: TGTGCCAGCAGCTTCCAGTGGGGGCGGACTGAAGCTTTCTTT; CDR3 protein: CASSFQWGRTEAFF
J gene: TRBJ2-1; D gene: NA; V gene: TRBV5-1; CDR3 DNA: TGCGCCAGCAGCTTGACGGACAGTTCGGGGGGCCGTCGCAATGAGCAGTTCTTC; CDR3 protein: CASSLTDSSGGRRNEQFF
J gene: TRBJ2-2; D gene: TRBD1; V gene: TRBV4-2; CDR3 DNA: TGTGCCAGCAGCCAAGATGTAGGGGACAGGTCTGCCGGGGAGCTGTTTTTT; CDR3 protein: CASSQDVGDRSAGELFF
J gene: TRBJ1-5; D gene: NA; V gene: TRBV19; CDR3 DNA: TGTGCCAGTACGCACAGCTATAGCAATCAGCCCCAGCATTTT; CDR3 protein: CASTHSYSNQPQHF
J gene: TRBJ2-1; D gene: NA; V gene: TRBV11-2; CDR3 DNA: TGTGCCAGCAGCTTTGCGGAGTACAATGAGCAGTTCTTC; CDR3 protein: CASSFAEYNEQFF
J gene: TRBJ1-2; D gene: NA; V gene: TRBV18; CDR3 DNA: TGTGCCAGCTCATTCGGGGACACGCGTAACTATGGCTACACCTTC; CDR3 protein: CASSFGDTRNYGYTF
J gene: TRBJ2-3; D gene: NA; V gene: TRBV7-2; CDR3 DNA: TGTGCCAGCAGACTACCAATCACAGATACGCAGTATTTT; CDR3 protein: CASRLPITDTQYF
J gene: TRBJ1-5; D gene: NA; V gene: TRBV7-2; CDR3 DNA: TGTGCCAGCAGCTCCAGCGTGGGTCGGGAAAATCAGCCCCAGCATTTT; CDR3 protein: CASSSSVGRENQPQHF
J gene: TRBJ2-5; D gene: TRBD2; V gene: TRBV7-7; CDR3 DNA: TGTGCTAGCAGCACAAGCGGGAGAGTGGAGACCCAGTACTTC; CDR3 protein: CASSTSGRVETQYF
J gene: TRBJ2-3; D gene: NA; V gene: TRBV5-1; CDR3 DNA: TGCGCCAGCATGCCCAGGGTTACGCAGTATTTT; CDR3 protein: CASMPRVTQYF
J gene: TRBJ2-7; D gene: TRBD1; V gene: TRBV11-2; CDR3 DNA: TGTGCCAGCAGCTTAGTCGAGGGGACAGGCCCCTACGAGCAGTACTTC; CDR3 protein: CASSLVEGTGPYEQYF
J gene: TRBJ2-3; D gene: TRBD2; V gene: TRBV7-6; CDR3 DNA: TGTGCCAGCAGCTCCTTAGCGGGGCTGGGCCGGCGCACAGATACGCAGTATTTT; CDR3 protein: CASSSLAGLGRRTDTQYF